Listed below are T cell receptor beta chains from one sample, sequenced in a study of tumor-infiltrating lymphocytes in primary liver carcinoma. TCRdb independently ran MiXCR on the multiplex PCR reads; one entry per CDR3 protein. The sample consists of about 92,000 distinct CDR3 sequences, just over 65% of them appearing once. Input material: tumor-adjacent normal liver tissue. These receptors were taken from a man in his forties with primary liver carcinoma and hepatitis B virus infection. Both conserved end residues are part of each CDR3. D genes are given only for firm matches. Part of the rows lack a size; the others show once, few, many or a class for expanded clones.

v_call,d_call,clone_size,j_call,cdr3_aa,cdr3_nt
TRBV11-2,TRBD2,.,TRBJ2-2,CVSSYGGGNLGELFF,TGTGTCAGCAGCTACGGGGGAGGGAATCTCGGGGAGCTGTTTTTT
TRBV2,.,few,TRBJ2-1,CASSEARGTRNEQFF,TGTGCCAGCAGTGAAGCGCGGGGTACGAGGAATGAGCAGTTCTTC
TRBV4-2,.,many,TRBJ2-3,CASSQKHGMGTDTQYF,TGTGCCAGCAGCCAAAAACACGGGATGGGCACAGATACGCAGTATTTT
TRBV2,TRBD1,.,TRBJ1-4,CASSEVQGLEKLFF,TGTGCCAGCAGTGAAGTACAGGGGTTAGAAAAACTGTTTTTT
TRBV5-1,.,.,TRBJ2-7,CASSTGTDDDEQYF,TGCGCCAGCAGTACTGGGACGGACGACGACGAGCAGTACTTC
TRBV30,.,few,TRBJ1-5,CACKTSNQAQHF,TGTGCCTGCAAGACAAGCAATCAGGCCCAGCATTTT
TRBV7-3,TRBD2,.,TRBJ2-6,CASSLTAGGSSRANVLTF,TGTGCCAGCAGCTTAACAGCGGGAGGTAGCTCTAGGGCCAACGTCCTGACTTTC
TRBV6-5,.,medium-sized,TRBJ2-1,CASRDSYNEQFF,TGTGCCAGCCGGGACTCCTACAATGAGCAGTTCTTC
TRBV11-2,.,.,TRBJ2-3,CASSKKGGNTDTQYF,TGTGCCAGCAGTAAGAAGGGGGGGAACACAGATACGCAGTATTTT
TRBV18,.,few,TRBJ2-5,CVSSRREAETQYF,TGTGTCAGCTCACGGAGGGAAGCAGAGACCCAGTACTTC
TRBV11-2,.,.,TRBJ2-7,CASSLGGEDYSLEQYF,TGTGCCAGCAGCTTAGGCGGCGAGGACTACAGTTTGGAACAGTACTTC
TRBV20-1,.,few,TRBJ1-3,CSAPFAEGGENTIYF,TGCAGTGCCCCCTTTGCAGAAGGCGGGGAAAACACCATATATTTT
TRBV11-2,TRBD2,once,TRBJ2-3,CAGCSSASGISTDTQYF,TGTGCCGGCTGCTCTAGCGCTAGCGGGATTAGCACAGATACGCAGTATTTT
TRBV29-1,TRBD2,.,TRBJ2-5,CSAAGGRPDQETQYF,TGCAGCGCTGCGGGGGGGCGGCCTGACCAAGAGACCCAGTACTTC
TRBV29-1,.,.,TRBJ2-3,CSGRDKGLTDTQYF,TGCAGCGGAAGGGACAAGGGGCTCACAGATACGCAGTATTTT
TRBV11-1,.,.,TRBJ2-7,CASSLTGSKEYEQYF,TGTGCCAGCAGCTTAACGGGATCGAAAGAATACGAGCAGTACTTC